This TCR beta chain appears in the sequencing data of a study of Ad26.COV2.S vaccination and SARS-CoV-2 variants (dated by TCRdb to the early 2020s). With respect to the entire study: Vaccine-arm donors were drawn from COV1001, a multicentre, randomized, double-blind, placebo-controlled phase I-IIa trial of Ad26.COV2.S in healthy adults. Ad26.COV2.S was administered intramuscularly at a dose of 5x10^10 or 1x10^11 viral particles, either as one shot or as two shots given 56 days apart. The specificity and breadth of SARS-CoV-2-reactive T cell receptors after Ad26.COV2.S vaccination were assessed by TCRbeta repertoire sequencing. A total of about 30 samples were included in the TCR-sequenced set, comprising 19 Ad26.COV2.S vaccine recipients, 5 placebo recipients and 8 SARS-CoV-2 convalescent individuals. Trial participants were randomized into five groups of five: low-dose or high-dose Ad26.COV2.S given once or twice, or placebo on both occasions. Throughout the experiments and outcome assessment, investigators stayed blinded to trial group allocation. Beyond this particular receptor, the publication reports: It was noted by the authors that total T cell responses may have been underestimated by the TCR breadth and depth analyses. Comparing responses between vaccine doses or regimens was not something the study was powered to do. After vaccination, substantial breadth of spike-specific CD8+ and CD4+ T cell responses was reported. Higher spike-specific TCR breadth was observed in Ad26.COV2.S recipients than in placebo recipients (P = 0.0014). Vaccine and placebo recipients had comparable non-spike TCR breadth, which fits with the vaccine containing only spike.

Inclusive of the bounding cysteine and phenylalanine, the CDR3 is 15 residues long. The retained sequence is limited to the CDR3, 45 bases, with the frame set at the first base. V loses 3 bases at its end and J loses 1 base; junction bases beyond the gene matches: 7. CDR1 and CDR2 (SQVTM, ANQGSEA) derive from the germline V gene. The immunoSEQ Assay was the method used to sequence TCRbeta CDR3 regions. After extraction, genomic DNA underwent amplification by bias-controlled multiplex PCR, followed by high-throughput sequencing. Per the source publication's procedure: To quantify the absolute abundance of every unique TCRbeta CDR3 region, sequences were collapsed and filtered. T cell fraction was estimated by normalizing TCRbeta template counts to usable DNA, with usable DNA measured through amplification of reference genes found in all nucleated cells. Repertoire TCRs were annotated as SARS-CoV-2-specific when V gene, CDR3 amino acid sequence and J gene were exactly matched to a known reactive TCR set. MIRA supplied the reference SARS-CoV-2 TCR set, which was filtered for enrichment in COVID-19-positive ImmuneCODE repertoires so that public or cross-reactive TCRs were removed. Using the MIRA antigens, annotated TCRs were further analysed by specific ORF or by position within an ORF. Breadth was defined as the number of annotated unique rearrangements divided by the total number of unique productive rearrangements, and depth was defined as the summed frequency of the annotated unique rearrangements. Two-sided Wilcoxon rank-sum tests were applied when comparing TCR breadth between groups. As stored in TCRdb, this immuneACCESS dataset retains in-frame rearrangements with V and J assigned. A fraction of the clones does not appear; measured against another copy, unresolved V genes explain less than half of the discrepancy, and the remainder lacks a known reason. V and J calls plus clone size are reproduced from that table; the DNA served to infer D and trimming. Present in this sample are more than 300,000 clones, about 82% of which were seen just once. 2.1% of the sample belongs to the ten largest clones.

Read against the paper, the sample's treatment or condition label means: around 19 received Ad26.COV2.S at low or high dose, single or two shots; 5 received placebo; per-sample allocation not given. For vaccine and placebo recipients, repertoires were sequenced using samples collected on day 63 after the first injection. Cohort 1b enrolled some 25 adults aged 18-55 years at a single site in Boston, USA, between 29 July and 7 August 2020. Ad26.COV2.S was a replication-incompetent adenovirus type 26 vector expressing a prefusion-stabilized SARS-CoV-2 spike protein from the original Wuhan strain. Notes on this clone: Its antigen specificity is not known. Base quality data are lacking; no much larger clone is found one base away.

This clonotype was obtained from a person between 18 and 60 years old who received the Ad26.COV2.S COVID-19 vaccine or a placebo. The rearranged chain carries TRBV29-1 and TRBJ2-5, and TRBD1 matches 8 of the central bases. The specimen was peripheral blood, collected in a trial of Ad26.COV2.S vaccine versus placebo. The base sequence is TGCAGCGTTGATACGCAGGGGGCCATCCAAGAGACCCAGTACTTC. This yields the protein CSVDTQGAIQETQYF.